These 16 T cell receptor beta chains were all obtained from the same sample, sequenced in a study of post-analysis software for immune sequencing data. TCR beta cDNA libraries had unique molecular identifiers. A single record per CDR3 protein comes from TCRdb applying MiXCR to the PCR reads. Counted here are fewer than 850,000 distinct CDR3 sequences, 25% to 30% occurring once; the ten biggest clones make up roughly 0.54%. Which antigens these TCRs recognize remains unknown. General study findings and limits: Controls showed lower frequencies than patients for 5 or 6 TRBV segments, and TRBV5-6, TRBV5-1 and TRBV20-1 were among these.

Source material: blood. These receptors came from a girl aged 10 to 17 with multiple sclerosis.

This clonotype was recorded a few times. This chain links TRBV10-3 with TRBJ2-7, with TRBD1 as a possible D gene (6 bases). The CDR3 has 16 residues. Germline V lookup: CDR1 ENHRY, CDR2 SYGVKD. Trimming removed 2 bases from V and 1 base from J, with 15 bases in between. The CDR3 sequence is CAISEIPGATSYEQYF. The CDR3 coding sequence is TGTGCCATCAGTGAGATCCCAGGGGCGACGTCCTACGAGCAGTACTTC.

This clonotype was seen more than once but under ten times. The chain uses TRBV20-1 and TRBJ2-1; 11 nucleotides align to TRBD2. J gave up 5 bases and V 0 bases, and 6 bases lay outside the gene matches. The V gene's germline CDR1 is DFQATT and CDR2 SNEGSKA (reference sequence). CDR3 size: 16 residues. The CDR3 sequence is CSARDSGLAVHNEQFF. Here the CDR3 DNA reads TGCAGTGCTAGAGACTCGGGACTAGCGGTTCACAATGAGCAGTTCTTC.

This clonotype occurred a few times. The chain employs TRBV20-1 and TRBJ2-1; 16 nucleotides align to TRBD2. The CDR3 is made up of 17 amino acids. Per the germline V gene, CDR1 is DFQATT and CDR2 is SNEGSKA (reference sequence). J lost 4 bases, V lost 3 bases, and 6 bases had no gene match. CDR3 coding DNA: TGCAGTGCTAGGGGGACTAGCGGGGGGGCCCAGTACAATGAGCAGTTCTTC. It is translated as CSARGTSGGAQYNEQFF.

The DNA of the CDR3 is TGCGCCAGCACCATTAGTCCGGGACGGCTGAACACTGAAGCTTTCTTT. Translated: CASTISPGRLNTEAFF. The V and J genes are TRBV5-1 and TRBJ1-1; D possibly corresponds to TRBD1 (5 bases). CDR1 is SGHRS, CDR2 YFSETQ, per germline. The CDR3 runs 16 residues. With 6 bases removed from V and 0 bases from J, the gap between germline ends came to 18 bases. The full variable domain, rest sourced from reference TRBV5-1 and TRBJ1-1, is KAGVTQTPRYLIKTRGQQVTLSCSPISGHRSVSWYQQTPGQGLQFLFEYFSETQRNKGNFPGRFSGRQFSNSRSEMNVSTLELGDSALYLCASTISPGRLNTEAFFGQGTRLTVV.

In its sample, this clonotype was seen a few times. The rearrangement joins TRBV28 to TRBJ2-1; possible D gene TRBD1, 5 bases. The CDR3 has 17 residues. Looked up from germline, CDR1 is MDHEN and CDR2 is SYDVKM. V dropped 5 bases and J dropped 0 bases, with 17 bases sitting between them. In nucleotides, the CDR3 is TGTGCCAGCAGTCCATTTGGGGCGCCAAGCTCCTACAATGAGCAGTTCTTC. It is translated as CASSPFGAPSSYNEQFF. The whole variable domain, filled in from reference TRBV28 and TRBJ2-1, reads DVKVTQSSRYLVKRTGEKVFLECVQDMDHENMFWYRQDPGLGLRLIYFSYDVKMKEKGDIPEGYSVSREKKERFSLILESASTNQTSMYLCASSPFGAPSSYNEQFFGPGTRLTVL.

The CDR3: CSASERGGSDTQYF. CDR3 bases: TGCAGCGCATCCGAGCGGGGGGGGTCAGATACGCAGTATTTT. The chain carries TRBV29-1 and TRBJ2-3; 10 positions agree with TRBD2. From germline, CDR1 is SQVTM and CDR2 ANQGSEA. J gave up 4 bases and V 7 bases, and 8 bases lay outside the gene matches. This CDR3 region has 14 residues.

This clonotype was seen a handful of times. V and J are TRBV28 and TRBJ2-1; D not resolved. CDR1 and CDR2 from the germline V gene are MDHEN and SYDVKM. V lost 5 bases and J 4 bases, leaving 15 bases between the germline ends. The CDR3 consists of 15 residues. As DNA, the CDR3 is TGTGCCAGCAGTCCGGACCGAGCCCTTTACAATGAGCAGTTCTTC. Its translation is CASSPDRALYNEQFF.

This clonotype came up a few times. The rearrangement uses TRBV2 and TRBJ2-1, with 7 bases fitting TRBD2. J was trimmed by 7 bases and V by 6 bases; bases with no gene match: 3. The CDR3 runs to 12 residues. The V gene's germline CDR1 is SNHLY and CDR2 FYNNEI. DNA for the CDR3: TGTGCCAGCAGGAGGGGAGGGAATGAGCAGTTCTTC. Translated, it gives CASRRGGNEQFF.

The chain uses TRBV5-6 and TRBJ1-2; maybe TRBD1 (5 bases). CDR1 and CDR2 (germline): SGHDT, YYEEEE. This CDR3 is built from 15 residues. V was cut by 4 bases and J by 6 bases, with 19 bases left in between. DNA of the CDR3: TGTGCCAGCAGCCACGGGACGGACGCCGGCCATGGCTACACCTTC. This codes for CASSHGTDAGHGYTF.

J is TRBJ2-7 and V is TRBV20-1; possibly TRBD1 for D (6 bases). This CDR3 is 15 amino acids long. V lost 0 bases and J 3 bases, leaving 15 bases between the germline ends. The germline V gene encodes CDR1 DFQATT and CDR2 SNEGSKA (reference sequence). CDR3 protein: CSARDWGQGSYEQYF. CDR3 in DNA: TGCAGTGCTAGAGATTGGGGGCAGGGGAGCTACGAGCAGTACTTC.

This clonotype was recorded once. The J gene is TRBJ2-2, the V gene TRBV7-2; weak D call: TRBD2 (6 bases). The CDR3 sequence is 14 residues long. The germline V gene encodes CDR1 SGHTA and CDR2 FQGNSA. V was clipped by 1 base and J by 6 bases, with 9 bases between them. The CDR3 is CASSLVAGPGELFF. The CDR3 region has the DNA TGTGCCAGCAGCTTAGTGGCGGGACCCGGGGAGCTGTTTTTT.

This chain links TRBV10-3 with TRBJ2-5; 7 positions agree with TRBD1. CDR1 ENHRY and CDR2 SYGVKD come from the germline V gene. V gave up 1 base and J gave up 2 bases; unmatched junction bases: 1. The CDR3 spans 14 residues. CDR3 in DNA: TGTGCCATCAGTGAGTTCAGGGGGCAAGAGACCCAGTACTTC. It encodes CAISEFRGQETQYF.

The DNA of the CDR3 is TGCGCCAGCAGGGTCAGACAGGCCTCCACCGGGGAGCTGTTTTTT. Amino acid sequence: CASRVRQASTGELFF. V is TRBV5-1 and J is TRBJ2-2; D is perhaps TRBD1 (6 bases). The V gene lost 5 bases and the J gene lost 4 bases, with 15 bases spanning the gap. The CDR3 runs 15 residues. Germline loops: CDR1 SGHRS, CDR2 YFSETQ.

This clonotype came up many times. The chain has TRBV29-1 and TRBJ2-4; 7 nucleotides agree with TRBD2. The assigned J gene may be wrong: the sequence end matches TRBJ2-7 better. This CDR3 comprises 12 residues. Germline V gives CDR1 SQVTM, CDR2 ANQGSEA. Written as DNA, the CDR3 is TGCAGCGTTGAAGATACTAGCGCCGAGCAGTACTTC. This encodes CSVEDTSAEQYF.

V and J are TRBV6-1 and TRBJ2-5, with a weak D call TRBD2 (5 bases). The V end lost 4 bases, the J end lost 2 bases, and 11 bases lay between the germline ends. The CDR3 is 14 amino acids. In germline, CDR1 is MNHNS, CDR2 SASEGT. The CDR3 sequence is CASSGWRFQETQYF. CDR3 sequence (DNA): TGTGCCAGCAGTGGGTGGAGGTTTCAAGAGACCCAGTACTTC.

This clonotype has more than one count but fewer than ten. This rearrangement joins TRBV5-6 to TRBJ1-5, with 8 bases fitting TRBD1. Per the germline V gene, CDR1 is SGHDT and CDR2 is YYEEEE. This CDR3 spans 14 amino acids. J gave up 3 bases and V 3 bases, and 2 bases lay outside the gene matches. For the CDR3, the DNA is TGTGCCAGCAGCTCGGGACAGGTCAATCAGCCCCAGCATTTT. It encodes CASSSGQVNQPQHF.